One TCR beta chain is described in this entry. This clone has just a few counts. Its cognate antigen has yet to be identified. Base qualities are missing; no much larger clone stands one base away. The entry originates in a study of chemoradiotherapy in HPV16-positive cancers (dated by TCRdb to the early 2020s). At the level of the whole study: Using functional T-cell assays on cells from a couple of HPV16-positive patients, the researchers defined candidate HPV-specific T-cell clones and common TCR motifs. The study asked whether T-cell immunity to the HPV oncoproteins E6 and E7 changes during chemoradiotherapy and whether this immunity affects survival. The candidate HPV-specific TCRs and motifs were subsequently tracked in TCR repertoires obtained from 65 to 95 patients with HPV-related cancers. What the study reported, not specific to this receptor: Expansion of candidate HPV-specific clones and E7-related TCR motifs was observed in the tumor microenvironment during treatment, whereas no such expansion was observed for non-HPV-specific T cells. Improved recurrence-free survival in HPV16-positive patients was associated with expansion of HPV-responsive T cells during chemoradiotherapy. The functional definition of HPV-specific T cells was derived from only a couple of HPV16-positive patients, and the survival association was reported for HPV16-positive patients.

Clipping removes 2 bases from V and 10 bases from J, with 11 as the unmatched junction base count. The germline V gene gives CDR1 as MNHEY and CDR2 as SVGAGI. The CDR3 runs 15 amino acids, cysteine and phenylalanine included. Of the read, only the CDR3 DNA is kept; its 45 bases are in frame from base 1. The library was made by the immunoSEQ multiplex PCR assay. As stored in TCRdb, this immuneACCESS dataset retains in-frame rearrangements with V and J assigned. A fraction of the clones does not appear; measured against another copy, unresolved V genes explain less than half of the discrepancy, and the remainder lacks a known reason. This sample has around 8,800 clones in its table, and roughly 71% of those were observed once. The leading ten clones occupy around 9.1% of the sample. Repertoires were sampled repeatedly over the course of chemoradiotherapy, so clonal expansion could be followed in the tumor microenvironment.

This receptor was taken from a human donor with HPV-associated anogenital cancer. The chain joins TRBV6-5 to TRBJ2-1; 7 middle bases align to TRBD2. The sample here was tumor tissue, taken from a patient who underwent chemoradiotherapy. In nucleotides, the sequence is TGTGCCAGCAGTTACGGGGCGGGAGTTCAACGGGAGCAGTTCTTC. Its translation reads: CASSYGAGVQREQFF.